This TCR beta chain appears in the sequencing data of a study of shared clonotypes between healthy human individuals (dated by TCRdb to 2020 to 2022). Context from the whole study: The cohort comprised a couple of women and three men aged 18 to 49 years. For each donor, three plates each were used for CD4 naive and CD4 memory, two plates were used for CD8 naive, and one plate was used for CD8 memory. To estimate repertoire size and how much clonotype sharing occurs between individuals, the study deeply sequenced the blood TCR repertoires of 4 to 6 healthy adults. Libraries were prepared and TCR repertoires were sequenced by different laboratories using diverse techniques, in order to increase sequencing depth and limit assay-specific biases. Each donor's leukapheresis produced roughly between roughly 0.94 and 9.5 billion PBMCs.

The donors were healthy, HIV-negative adults with no recently reported acute infections or vaccinations. Only Caucasian adults living in Nashville, Tennessee, USA were represented among the donors. Magnetic negative selection was used to enrich CD4+ T cells, after which naive cells were positively selected on CD45RA and the negative fraction became the memory subset. Blood was collected by leukapheresis, and PBMCs were isolated by Ficoll-Histopaque density gradient centrifugation and then cryopreserved in liquid nitrogen vapor phase. Purity and quantity of every magnetically sorted T cell population were checked by analytical flow cytometry. From each sorted fraction, genomic DNA was isolated and quantified by UV absorbance on a Nanodrop 2000c. What the study reported, not specific to this receptor: Because the study included a small number of donors, the genetic and exposure-history diversity represented was limited. Sampling was limited to blood, and TCR repertoires in tissue likely differ from TCR repertoires in blood. Pairwise subsampling indicated that sequencing depth was expected to affect the degree of clonotype sharing among donors. Sharing across a handful of donors was observed for around 5% of naive CD4, over 3% of naive CD8, around 2.5% of memory CD4, and about 0.38% of memory CD8 clonotypes. Higher generation probabilities were observed for clonotypes shared by all four sorted-subset donors than for non-shared clonotypes. Even with the large sequencing depth, rarefaction of the sorted-subset datasets indicated that sequencing was incomplete. Estimated clonotype richness was generally larger for naive than for memory subsets.

On this clone itself: Its antigen specificity is not known. No much larger clone is present one base from it, and per-base qualities are unavailable.

Using the deep immunoSEQ assay, multiplex PCR amplified TCR CDR3 regions from genomic DNA. Extracted genomic DNA from each cell subset was distributed evenly across all wells of several immunoSEQ 96-well plates, and each plate was treated as a replicate. For sorted subsets, roughly 190 ng of genomic DNA, equivalent to tens of thousands of T cell genomes, went into each replicate PCR. Purified libraries were measured with a Qubit 3.0 fluorometer, size-checked on a Bioanalyzer 2100, and measured again with the KAPA Library Quantification kit. Every immunoSEQ 96-well plate was sequenced on a dedicated single-read 150-cycle Illumina NextSeq 550 flow cell. The study's own analysis went as follows. Because the immunoSEQ output held only junctional sequences and lacked quality scores, the filtering could not match the filtering applied to full-length reads. Sequences were annotated with PyIR, a Python wrapper for IgBLAST v1.9, using IMGT germline references to assign V/J genes and CDR3. Reads were removed for weak V/J assignments (E-value above 1e-6), missing CDR3, stop codons, out-of-frame junctions, or ambiguous translated residues. V3J clonotypes were defined by identical inferred V gene, J gene, and CDR3 amino acid sequence. To compute the percentage overlap between repertoires, the number of shared unique clonotypes was divided by the size of the smaller repertoire. RTK rarefaction, the Chao1 estimator, and Recon v2.1 estimates of unobserved clonotypes were used to assess repertoire richness. Generation probabilities were computed with OLGA for all TCRbeta clonotypes obtained by the gDNA method from several donors. TCRdb limited this immuneACCESS table to in-frame rearrangements with V and J called. A share of clones is missing; checked studies link under half to unresolved V genes, and the rest is unexplained. D and trimming come from the DNA, and the V and J calls and clone size come from that table. The sample includes roughly 520,000 clones, with about 96% observed a single time. The ten largest clonotypes hold about 0.067% of the sample.

This TCR was sampled from a woman aged 25 to 39 in good health. Sequenced sample: naive CD4+ T cells sorted from blood. The sample's cell subset or site label, in plain terms: CD45RA+ positively selected.

The CDR3 region has the sequence CASTPPSGRPGIEQFF. The DNA sequence is given as TGTGCCAGCACCCCCCCAAGCGGGAGGCCCGGGATTGAGCAGTTCTTC. This chain joins TRBV28 to TRBJ2-1; TRBD2 lines up with 9 middle nucleotides. Reading the germline V gene gives CDR1 MDHEN and CDR2 SYDVKM. V ends up 7 bases short and J 9 bases short, with an unmatched junction base count of 16. The CDR3 covers 16 residues, taking in both the cysteine and the phenylalanine. The retained sequence is limited to the CDR3, 48 bases, with the frame set at the first base.